Below, 30 T cell receptor beta chains from the same sample are listed, as sequenced in a study of response to subunit inactivated influenza vaccine. TCRdb fed the RT-PCR reads into MiXCR, producing one record per CDR3 protein. Of roughly 700,000 distinct CDR3 sequences listed, 14% are singletons. Specimen: PBMCs from blood, collected 14 days before vaccination. The receptor set was obtained from a man aged 45-65 years who received an inactivated influenza vaccine.

V and J are TRBV20-1 and TRBJ2-7, with D perhaps TRBD1 (6 bases). The CDR3 sequence is 12 residues long. Trimming cost V 4 bases and J 1 base, with 8 bases left between them. Germline-derived CDR1 and CDR2 are DFQATT and SNEGSKA (reference sequence). CDR3 sequence (DNA): TGCAGTGCTACCGGACAGTCCTACGAGCAGTACTTC. Protein: CSATGQSYEQYF.

Ten or more counts support this clonotype. The chain combines TRBV12-3 or TRBV12-4 with TRBJ1-3; D ambiguous. This CDR3 contains 16 residues. Trimming shortened V by 1 base and J by 0 bases, and 10 bases separated the two germline ends. The CDR3 nucleotides read TGTGCCAGCAGTTTAGATAGTATCCACTCTGGAAACACCATATATTTT. This translates into CASSLDSIHSGNTIYF.

This clonotype was observed many times. V and J are TRBV6-1 and TRBJ1-6; 9 bases are shared with TRBD1. The CDR3 has 16 residues. The germline V gene has CDR1 MNHNS and CDR2 SASEGT. V lost 6 bases, J lost 1 base, and 4 bases stayed unmatched. DNA for the CDR3: TGTGCCAGCAGGGCCGGGACAGGGTCCTATAATTCACCCCTCCACTTT. The encoded protein is CASRAGTGSYNSPLHF.

In its sample, this clonotype was seen a few times. This chain connects TRBV15 to TRBJ2-1, with D possibly being TRBD2 (6 bases). Trimming cost V 5 bases and J 4 bases, with 12 bases left between them. CDR1 and CDR2 (germline): LNHNV, YYDKDF (reference sequence). The CDR3 loop spans 14 amino acids. The chain's CDR3 is CATSRDLMYNEQFF. For the CDR3, the DNA is TGTGCCACCAGCCGGGACTTAATGTACAATGAGCAGTTCTTC.

The table lists this clonotype with a few counts. The junction shows a germline mismatch at one end, possibly a read error. The chain carries TRBV2 and TRBJ2-2; the D gene is possibly TRBD1 (6 bases). The CDR3 sequence is 14 residues long. Per germline, CDR1 SNHLY and CDR2 FYNNEI. CDR3 in amino acids: CASNEQGTTGELFF. The CDR3 region has the DNA TGTGCCAGCAATGAACAGGGAACCACCGGGGAGCTGTTTTTT.

In this sample, this clonotype turned up many times. The genes are TRBV11-2 and TRBJ1-2; D remains ambiguous. Germline lookup yields CDR1 SGHAT and CDR2 FQNNGV. This CDR3 comprises 13 residues. V was pared by 4 bases and J by 8 bases, with 14 bases between. CDR3 residues: CASSSGGEGGYTF. The CDR3 coding sequence is TGTGCCAGCAGCTCTGGCGGGGAAGGGGGCTACACCTTC. The entire variable domain, with the rest obtained from reference TRBV11-2 and TRBJ1-2, is as follows: EAGVAQSPRYKIIEKRQSVAFWCNPISGHATLYWYQQILGQGPKLLIQFQNNGVVDDSQLPKDRFSAERLKGVDSTLKIQPAKLEDSAVYLCASSSGGEGGYTFGSGTRLTVV.

The chain has TRBV18 and TRBJ2-1, with 7 bases identical to TRBD2. CDR3 size: 17 residues. V was clipped by 0 bases and J by 6 bases; unmatched bases: 11. Germline V gene lookup returns CDR1 KGHSH and CDR2 LQKENI. The CDR3 loop reads CASSPPRGPGGGNEQFF. The CDR3 DNA reads as TGTGCCAGCTCACCACCTCGGGGTCCGGGGGGTGGCAATGAGCAGTTCTTC.

The V and J genes are TRBV29-1 and TRBJ2-6, with D unclear. The germline CDR1 and CDR2 sequences are SQVTM and ANQGSEA. V was trimmed by 5 bases and J by 4 bases, leaving 9 bases between them. The CDR3 covers 13 residues. CDR3 region: CSVSSGGANVLTF. As DNA, the CDR3 is TGCAGCGTTTCGAGTGGGGGGGCCAACGTCCTGACTTTC.

This clonotype has a count of ten or more. The chain has TRBV12-3 or TRBV12-4 and TRBJ2-3; D remains unclear. This CDR3 is built from 15 residues. The V end was cut by 4 bases, the J end by 4 bases, with 15 bases between. For the CDR3, the DNA is TGTGCCAGCAGTTCGGACCCAGACCCTCCAGATACGCAGTATTTT. This sequence encodes CASSSDPDPPDTQYF.

The chain joins TRBV10-1 to TRBJ1-5, with TRBD1 matching over 8 bases. Germline V lookup: CDR1 WNHNN, CDR2 SYGVQD (reference sequence). The V gene end was trimmed by 7 bases and the J gene end by 5 bases; junction bases not matched to a gene: 22. The CDR3 is made up of 19 amino acids. CDR3 coding DNA: TGCGCCAGCACCCCGGGTTGGGGGACAGGTTCTTTGGACGATCAGCCCCAGCATTTT. Encoded protein: CASTPGWGTGSLDDQPQHF.

The V call is TRBV5-5, the J call TRBJ2-7, with a weak D call TRBD2 (6 bases). CDR1 is SGHKS, CDR2 YYEKEE, per germline (reference sequence). V was clipped by 1 base and J by 0 bases, with 14 bases between them. The CDR3 spans 16 residues. DNA for the CDR3: TGTGCCAGCAGCTTGAGGTTTGCGGGAAGCTCCTACGAGCAGTACTTC. Its protein product is CASSLRFAGSSYEQYF.

This clonotype was found a few times. The gene calls are TRBV12-3 or TRBV12-4 and TRBJ2-3; D is uncertain. The CDR3 is 14 residues long. V shed 6 bases and J shed 0 bases, with 10 bases lying between them. The chain's CDR3 is CASSPSASTDTQYF. CDR3 coding DNA: TGTGCCAGCAGCCCCTCAGCTAGCACAGATACGCAGTATTTT.

This clonotype was seen many times. The rearrangement uses TRBV12-3 or TRBV12-4 and TRBJ2-3; 11 bases agree with TRBD2. The CDR3 loop spans 16 amino acids. V shed 4 bases, J shed 3 bases, and the junction held 6 bases outside the gene matches. The CDR3 region has the DNA TGTGCCAGCAGTTCCTCGACTAGCGGGACTACAGATACGCAGTATTTT. Its translation: CASSSSTSGTTDTQYF.

This clonotype was picked up a small number of times. V and J are TRBV20-1 and TRBJ2-5; 7 bases agree with TRBD2. The CDR3 has 14 amino acids. V was clipped by 5 bases and J by 5 bases; unmatched bases: 11. Germline V lookup: CDR1 DFQATT, CDR2 SNEGSKA (reference sequence). CDR3 DNA sequence: TGCAGTGCTCATATCGCGGGGGATAGGGAGACCCAGTACTTC. The encoded protein is CSAHIAGDRETQYF.

This clonotype was counted a few times. The V gene is TRBV27, the J gene TRBJ1-6; D call uncertain. The CDR3 runs to 16 residues. V lost 0 bases, J lost 2 bases, and 8 bases lay in between. Germline V gene sequence: CDR1 MNHEY, CDR2 SMNVEV (reference sequence). The DNA for the CDR3 is TGTGCCAGCAGTTTATCGGCCGAAACCTATAATTCACCCCTCCACTTT. Its translation is CASSLSAETYNSPLHF.

This chain connects TRBV5-1 to TRBJ2-1; D is ambiguous. This CDR3 spans 15 amino acids. CDR1 SGHRS and CDR2 YFSETQ come from the germline V gene. V was cut by 0 bases and J by 5 bases, with 12 bases left in between. Here the CDR3 reads CASSLVQRADNEQFF. The CDR3 DNA sequence: TGCGCCAGCAGCTTGGTCCAACGAGCCGACAATGAGCAGTTCTTC. The whole variable domain, filled in from reference TRBV5-1 and TRBJ2-1, reads KAGVTQTPRYLIKTRGQQVTLSCSPISGHRSVSWYQQTPGQGLQFLFEYFSETQRNKGNFPGRFSGRQFSNSRSEMNVSTLELGDSALYLCASSLVQRADNEQFFGPGTRLTVL.

This clonotype was detected ten times or more. The chain is built from TRBV6-5 and TRBJ2-7; D might be TRBD1 (5 bases). CDR3 length: 15 residues. CDR1 is MNHEY, CDR2 SVGAGI, per germline. The V end was cut by 6 bases, the J end by 1 base, with 16 bases between. In nucleotides, the CDR3 is TGTGCCAGCAGCTTTGACAGAGACCCATCCTACGAGCAGTACTTC. The encoded protein is CASSFDRDPSYEQYF.

This clonotype was seen a few times. This sequence joins TRBV25-1 and TRBJ2-7, with 8 nucleotides matching TRBD1. There are 18 residues in the CDR3. Trimming removed 5 bases from V and 2 bases from J; junction bases left unmatched: 17. Per the germline V gene, CDR1 is MGHDK and CDR2 is SYGVNS. The CDR3 sequence: CASSPRMAQGASPYEQYF. CDR3 nucleotide sequence: TGTGCCAGCAGTCCCAGAATGGCGCAGGGGGCCTCCCCCTACGAGCAGTACTTC.

CDR3: CASSVDGNGYGYTF. Here the CDR3 DNA reads TGTGCCAGCAGCGTAGATGGGAATGGATATGGCTACACCTTC. This chain uses TRBV6-2 or TRBV6-3 with TRBJ1-2; the D is unclear. The CDR3 length is 14 residues. V gave up 6 bases and J gave up 5 bases, with 16 bases separating them. The germline gives CDR1 MNHEY, CDR2 SVGEGT.

In this sample, this clonotype turned up many times. This chain connects TRBV12-3 or TRBV12-4 to TRBJ1-1; no clear D gene. Trimming pared 4 bases from V and 6 bases from J, leaving 15 bases between. The CDR3 consists of 14 residues. CDR3 DNA sequence: TGTGCCAGCAGTTCTCATTACGAGGGAGCTGAAGCTTTCTTT. Its protein product is CASSSHYEGAEAFF.

Worth noting for this clonotype: This may come from a read error, since a much larger clone is one base off. V is TRBV6-5 and J is TRBJ2-2; D call uncertain. Germline V gene sequence: CDR1 MNHEY, CDR2 SVGAGI. The length of the CDR3 is 12 residues. Deletions cut 7 bases from V and 0 bases from J, with 3 bases between. In DNA, the CDR3 is TGTGCCAGCAACACGAACACCGGGGAGCTGTTTTTT. Its protein is CASNTNTGELFF.

This clonotype came up a few times. The rearrangement uses TRBV5-6 and TRBJ2-7; 10 nucleotides align to TRBD1. Germline lookup yields CDR1 SGHDT and CDR2 YYEEEE. J lost 3 bases, V lost 4 bases, and 10 bases had no gene match. This CDR3 has 16 residues. In DNA form, the CDR3 reads TGTGCCAGCAGCCGGTTCTCGGGACAGGGGATCTACGAGCAGTACTTC. Translated, it gives CASSRFSGQGIYEQYF. Supplemented by reference TRBV5-6 and TRBJ2-7, the full variable domain reads DAGVTQSPTHLIKTRGQQVTLRCSPKSGHDTVSWYQQALGQGPQFIFQYYEEEERQRGNFPDRFSGHQFPNYSSELNVNALLLGDSALYLCASSRFSGQGIYEQYFGPGTRLTVT.

This clonotype was counted only a few times. The V and J genes are TRBV28 and TRBJ2-5; D is perhaps TRBD2 (5 bases). The ends were cut back, 7 bases at V and 1 base at J, with 13 bases in the middle. CDR1 is MDHEN and CDR2 is SYDVKM in the germline V gene. This CDR3 contains 14 residues. CDR3 in amino acids: CASTQRPTQETQYF. The CDR3 nucleotides are TGTGCCAGCACACAGCGGCCTACCCAAGAGACCCAGTACTTC.

This chain uses TRBV6-5 with TRBJ1-6; D ambiguous. The germline V gene encodes CDR1 MNHEY and CDR2 SVGAGI. The CDR3 spans 13 residues. Trimming removed 2 bases from V and 15 bases from J, with 14 bases in between. The CDR3 loop is CASSYRPTRDLHF. The CDR3 coding sequence is TGTGCCAGCAGTTACAGACCTACCCGGGACCTCCACTTT.

Turning to this clonotype: A much larger clone is a single base away; this may be a read error. This chain links TRBV14 with TRBJ2-5, with D perhaps matching TRBD2 (6 bases). The CDR3 has 15 residues. The germline V gene encodes CDR1 SGHDN and CDR2 FVKESK. The CDR3 DNA is TGTACCAGCAGCCAATACCGGGGGAATAAAGAGACCCAGTACTTC. This encodes CTSSQYRGNKETQYF.

The V and J genes are TRBV20-1 and TRBJ2-7; 12 positions agree with TRBD2. Trimming cost V 0 bases and J 5 bases; bases outside gene matches: 11. The CDR3 spans 17 residues. Germline V gene lookup returns CDR1 DFQATT and CDR2 SNEGSKA (reference sequence). CDR3 sequence: CSARDFRRLAGANEQYF. As DNA, the CDR3 is TGCAGTGCTAGAGATTTCCGGAGACTAGCGGGAGCTAACGAGCAGTACTTC.

In its sample, this clonotype was seen many times. CDR3 residues: CASSQGQNHYEQYF. CDR3 DNA: TGTGCCAGCAGCCAGGGACAGAACCACTACGAGCAGTACTTC. J is TRBJ2-7 and V is TRBV7-9, with 7 bases identical to TRBD1. The V and J ends lost 5 bases and 3 bases, in that order; junction bases with no gene match: 7. Germline assignment: CDR1 SEHNR and CDR2 FQNEAQ (reference sequence). The CDR3 runs 14 residues.

This clonotype was seen more than once but under ten times. V gene TRBV6-5 combines with J gene TRBJ1-5, with D perhaps matching TRBD1 (6 bases). The CDR3 runs to 15 residues. V was pared by 2 bases and J by 3 bases, with 11 bases between. Germline V gene data show CDR1 as MNHEY and CDR2 as SVGAGI. The CDR3, as DNA: TGTGCCAGCAGTTACACAACAGGGTACAATCAGCCCCAGCATTTT. It encodes CASSYTTGYNQPQHF.

The rearrangement links TRBV20-1 to TRBJ2-1; D is unresolved. Deletions cut 3 bases from V and 0 bases from J, with 18 bases between. The germline gives CDR1 DFQATT, CDR2 SNEGSKA (reference sequence). This CDR3 is 17 amino acids long. This chain's CDR3 is CSASRARPGFSYNEQFF. In DNA form, the CDR3 reads TGCAGTGCTAGTAGGGCCCGGCCAGGATTCTCCTACAATGAGCAGTTCTTC.

The table lists this clonotype with a few counts. This chain links TRBV6-2 or TRBV6-3 with TRBJ2-7, with 7 bases that match TRBD2. J was trimmed by 9 bases and V by 2 bases; bases with no gene match: 10. Germline CDR1 reads MNHEY; CDR2 reads SVGEGT. The CDR3 sequence is 14 residues long. The CDR3 reads CASSYGLAAGGQYF. CDR3 sequence (DNA): TGTGCCAGCAGTTACGGGCTAGCGGCCGGTGGGCAGTACTTC.